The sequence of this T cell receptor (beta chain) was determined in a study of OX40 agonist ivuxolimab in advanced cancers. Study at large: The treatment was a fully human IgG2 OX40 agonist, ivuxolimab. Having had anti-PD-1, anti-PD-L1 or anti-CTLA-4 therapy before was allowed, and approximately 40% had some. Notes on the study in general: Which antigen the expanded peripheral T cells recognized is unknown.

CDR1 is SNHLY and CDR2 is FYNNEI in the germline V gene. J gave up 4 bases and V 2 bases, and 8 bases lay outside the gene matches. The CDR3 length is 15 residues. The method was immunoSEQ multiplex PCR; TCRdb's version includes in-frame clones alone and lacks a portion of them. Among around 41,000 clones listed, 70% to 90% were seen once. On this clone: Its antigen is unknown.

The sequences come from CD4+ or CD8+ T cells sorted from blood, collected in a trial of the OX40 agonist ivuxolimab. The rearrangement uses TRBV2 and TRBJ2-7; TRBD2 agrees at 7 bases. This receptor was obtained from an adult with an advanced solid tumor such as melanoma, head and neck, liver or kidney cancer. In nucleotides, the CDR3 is TGTGCCAGCAGTGAAAATCTAGCGGTCTGGTACGAGCAGTACTTC. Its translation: CASSENLAVWYEQYF. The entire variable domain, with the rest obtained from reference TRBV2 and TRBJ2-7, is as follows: EPEVTQTPSHQVTQMGQEVILRCVPISNHLYFYWYRQILGQKVEFLVSFYNNEISEKSEIFDDQFSVERPDGSNFTLKIRSTKLEDSAMYFCASSENLAVWYEQYFGPGTRLTVT.